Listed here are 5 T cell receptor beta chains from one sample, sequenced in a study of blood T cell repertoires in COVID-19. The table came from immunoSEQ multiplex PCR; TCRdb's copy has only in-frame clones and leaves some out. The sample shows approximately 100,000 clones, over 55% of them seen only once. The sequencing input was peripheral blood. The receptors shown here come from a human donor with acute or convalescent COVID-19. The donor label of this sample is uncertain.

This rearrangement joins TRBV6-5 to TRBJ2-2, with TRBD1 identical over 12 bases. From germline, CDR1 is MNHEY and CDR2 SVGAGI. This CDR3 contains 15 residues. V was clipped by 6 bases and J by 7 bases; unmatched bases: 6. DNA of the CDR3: TGTGCCAGCAGCGGGACAGGGGGCCCCTACGGGGAGCTGTTTTTT. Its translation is CASSGTGGPYGELFF.

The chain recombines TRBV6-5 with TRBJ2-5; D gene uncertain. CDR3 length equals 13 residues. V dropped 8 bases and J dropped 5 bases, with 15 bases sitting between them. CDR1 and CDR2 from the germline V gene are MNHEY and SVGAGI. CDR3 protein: CASDRSPAETQYF. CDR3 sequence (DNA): TGTGCCAGCGATCGGAGCCCCGCCGAGACCCAGTACTTC.

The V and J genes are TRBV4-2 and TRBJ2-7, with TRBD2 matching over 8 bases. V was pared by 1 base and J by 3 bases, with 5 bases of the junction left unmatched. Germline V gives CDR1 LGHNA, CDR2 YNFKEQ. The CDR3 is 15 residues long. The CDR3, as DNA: TGTGCCAGCAGCCAAGCAAGCGGGGGATTCTACGAGCAGTACTTC. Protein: CASSQASGGFYEQYF.

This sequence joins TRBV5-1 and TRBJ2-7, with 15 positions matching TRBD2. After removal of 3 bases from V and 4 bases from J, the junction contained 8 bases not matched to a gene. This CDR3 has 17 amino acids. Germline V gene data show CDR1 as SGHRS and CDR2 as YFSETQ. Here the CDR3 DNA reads TGCGCCAGCAGCTCCCCCGGGACTAGCGGGGGGTGTTACGAGCAGTACGTC. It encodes CASSSPGTSGGCYEQYV.

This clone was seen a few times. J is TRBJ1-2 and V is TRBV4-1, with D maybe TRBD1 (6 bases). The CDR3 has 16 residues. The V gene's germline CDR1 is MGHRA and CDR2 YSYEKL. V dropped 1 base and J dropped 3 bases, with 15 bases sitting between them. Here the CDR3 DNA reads TGCGCCAGCAGCCAAGTGTCGAGGACAGTGGACTATGGCTACACCTTC. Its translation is CASSQVSRTVDYGYTF.